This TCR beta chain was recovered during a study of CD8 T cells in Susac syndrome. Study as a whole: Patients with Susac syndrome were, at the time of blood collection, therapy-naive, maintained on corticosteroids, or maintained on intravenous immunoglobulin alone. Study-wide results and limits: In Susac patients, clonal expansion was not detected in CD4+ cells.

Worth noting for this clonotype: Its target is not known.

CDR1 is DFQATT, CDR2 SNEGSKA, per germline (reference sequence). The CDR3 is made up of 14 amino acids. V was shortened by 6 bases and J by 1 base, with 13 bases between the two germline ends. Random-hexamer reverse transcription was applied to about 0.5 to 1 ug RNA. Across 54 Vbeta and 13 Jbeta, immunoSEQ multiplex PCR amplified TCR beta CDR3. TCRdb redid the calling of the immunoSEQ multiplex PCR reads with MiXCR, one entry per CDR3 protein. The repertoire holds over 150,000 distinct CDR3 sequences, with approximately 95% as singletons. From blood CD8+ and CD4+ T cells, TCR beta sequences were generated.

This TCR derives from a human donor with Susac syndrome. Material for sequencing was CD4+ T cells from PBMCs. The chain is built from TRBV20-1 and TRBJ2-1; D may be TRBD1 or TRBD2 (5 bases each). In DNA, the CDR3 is TGCAGTGCGAGGTTTGGGGGATCCTACAATGAGCAGTTCTTC. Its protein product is CSARFGGSYNEQFF.